The 9 T cell receptor beta chains listed next were all sequenced from one sample in a study of T cells in tuberculosis. Assay: immunoSEQ multiplex PCR; the TCRdb copy retains only in-frame clones and omits some. The data contain 88,000 or so clones, under 95% of them singletons. Cells were sorted from thawed PBMC rested overnight and stained with GMM-loaded CD1B tetramer, viability dye and anti-CD3. The lipid loaded on the CD1B tetramers was C32 glucose monomycolate from Rhodococcus equi. Sequencing was carried out using CD1b-GMM tetramer-negative cells sorted from PBMCs. Receptor source: an adult woman with latent tuberculosis.

This clone is a singleton in its sample. The genes are TRBV30 and TRBJ2-7, with 10 nucleotides matching TRBD1. V shed 3 bases, J shed 6 bases, and the junction held 8 bases outside the gene matches. Per the germline V gene, CDR1 is GTSNPN and CDR2 is SVGIG (reference sequence). CDR3 size: 14 residues. The CDR3 bases are TGTGCCTGGAGAGAACCCGGGACAGGGGCCGAGCAGTACTTC. Translated: CAWREPGTGAEQYF.

V and J are TRBV25-1 and TRBJ2-3; D is unclear. This CDR3 is built from 14 residues. CDR1 and CDR2 (germline): MGHDK, SYGVNS. Deletions cut 0 bases from V and 3 bases from J, with 7 bases between. The DNA of the CDR3 is TGTGCCAGCAGTGAATATTCACTTACAGATACGCAGTATTTT. Its protein product is CASSEYSLTDTQYF.

CDR3 in DNA: TGTGCCAGCAGTCCACAGGGTCGGTTATCCGGGGAGCTGTTTTTT. Its protein is CASSPQGRLSGELFF. This chain joins TRBV2 and TRBJ2-2; a weak D match, TRBD1 (6 bases). Germline V CDR1 and CDR2: SNHLY, FYNNEI. With 5 bases removed from V and 6 bases from J, the gap between germline ends came to 16 bases. The CDR3 extends over 15 amino acids.

The gene calls are TRBV10-1 and TRBJ2-1; a possible D gene is TRBD2 (7 bases). The CDR3 is made up of 13 amino acids. The V end was cut by 11 bases, the J end by 3 bases, with 14 bases between. CDR1 is WNHNN and CDR2 is SYGVQD in the germline V gene (reference sequence). CDR3 loop: CASRGGLYNEQFF. The DNA for the CDR3 is TGCGCCTCGAGGGGGGGCCTCTACAATGAGCAGTTCTTC.

This clone appeared a single time. At the DNA level, this CDR3 is encoded by other sequences in the same sample as well. The chain couples TRBV7-9 to TRBJ1-2; 11 bases agree with TRBD1. Germline V gives CDR1 SEHNR, CDR2 FQNEAQ (reference sequence). The CDR3 runs to 15 residues. With V trimmed by 3 bases and J by 2 bases, 2 bases remained unmatched. The CDR3 spells CASSFGTGGNYGYTF. Written as DNA, the CDR3 is TGTGCCAGCAGCTTCGGGACAGGGGGGAACTATGGCTACACCTTC.

This chain uses TRBV13 with TRBJ2-5; D call uncertain. V dropped 4 bases and J dropped 3 bases, with 3 bases sitting between them. This CDR3 comprises 11 residues. The germline V gene has CDR1 PRHDT and CDR2 FYEKMQ (reference sequence). This chain's CDR3 is CASSSEETQYF. As DNA, the CDR3 is TGTGCCAGCAGCTCGGAAGAGACCCAGTACTTC.

The V and J genes are TRBV5-4 and TRBJ2-1; D is perhaps TRBD1 (7 bases). CDR3 length equals 15 residues. The V gene lost 0 bases and the J gene lost 7 bases, with 14 bases spanning the gap. The germline V gene has CDR1 SGHNT and CDR2 YYREEE (reference sequence). The DNA of the CDR3 is TGTGCCAGCAGCTTGGGGCGGGACAGAATAAATGAGCAGTTCTTC. This codes for CASSLGRDRINEQFF.

In DNA form, the CDR3 reads TGCAGCGTTGGACCCCCGGGGCAGGGGGGTAACTATGGCTACACCTTC. Its translation: CSVGPPGQGGNYGYTF. This sequence joins TRBV29-1 and TRBJ1-2; 7 bases agree with TRBD1. This CDR3 has 16 amino acids. Per the germline V gene, CDR1 is SQVTM and CDR2 is ANQGSEA. V lost 4 bases and J lost 1; bases outside the gene matches: 12.

The chain carries TRBV7-8 and TRBJ2-1; 9 positions match TRBD1. Unmatched junction bases numbered 15, after V lost 2 bases and J lost 1 base. The CDR3 consists of 20 residues. Germline CDR1 SGHVS, CDR2 FQNEAQ. CDR3 bases: TGTGCCAGCAGCTTACGGGGAACAGGGGGCTATTCTCGGTCCTACAATGAGCAGTTCTTC. Its protein product is CASSLRGTGGYSRSYNEQFF.